Shown below are 29 T cell receptor beta chains from a single sample sequenced in a study of blood T cells in healthy people across ages. Through a sample-barcoded 5' primer and a J-beta primer mix, a second PCR was run for roughly 7 to 11 cycles. TCRdb ran MiXCR on the 5' RACE reads and lists one entry per CDR3 protein. The sample consists of about 770,000 distinct CDR3 sequences, 40% to 50% of them appearing once. Sequencing was done on a sample of blood. These receptor sequences come from a man in his sixties in good health.

V is TRBV6-5 and J is TRBJ2-3; 10 nucleotides match TRBD2. V was pared by 5 bases and J by 5 bases, with 1 base of the junction left unmatched. The CDR3 runs 13 residues. CDR1 MNHEY and CDR2 SVGAGI come from the germline V gene. This CDR3 is CASSPSGGDTQYF. The CDR3 DNA is TGTGCCAGCAGTCCTAGCGGGGGAGATACGCAGTATTTT.

A few counts support this clonotype. This chain's CDR3 is CASGPLAGNIQYF. In DNA form, the CDR3 reads TGTGCCAGCGGGCCCTTGGCGGGAAACATTCAGTACTTC. This sequence joins TRBV3-1 and TRBJ2-4; perhaps TRBD2 as D (5 bases). The CDR3 loop spans 13 amino acids. The germline CDR1 and CDR2 sequences are LGHDT and YNNKEL (reference sequence). V shed 8 bases and J shed 6 bases, with 14 bases lying between them. Full variable domain (outside the CDR3, taken from reference TRBV3-1 and TRBJ2-4): DTAVSQTPKYLVTQMGNDKSIKCEQNLGHDTMYWYKQDSKKFLKIMFSYNNKELIINETVPNRFSPKSPDKAHLNLHINSLELGDSAVYFCASGPLAGNIQYFGAGTRLSVL.

This sequence joins TRBV18 and TRBJ2-4; D not certain. CDR3 length: 15 residues. V shed 0 bases and J shed 4 bases, with 10 bases lying between them. Germline values: CDR1 KGHSH, CDR2 LQKENI. The CDR3 spells CASSPPSVGKNIQYF. In nucleotides, the CDR3 is TGTGCCAGCTCACCACCGTCGGTAGGGAAAAACATTCAGTACTTC.

This sequence joins TRBV7-8 and TRBJ2-3; D is undetermined. Per the germline V gene, CDR1 is SGHVS and CDR2 is FQNEAQ. The V end lost 2 bases, the J end lost 2 bases, and 11 bases lay between the germline ends. The CDR3 is made up of 15 amino acids. CDR3 amino acids: CASSLRRPTTDTQYF. The CDR3 DNA reads as TGTGCCAGCAGCTTACGGCGCCCCACCACAGATACGCAGTATTTT.

In this sample, this clonotype turned up a few times. The chain combines TRBV9 with TRBJ2-1, with D perhaps TRBD2 (7 bases). V was shortened by 4 bases and J by 1 base, with 18 bases between the two germline ends. The CDR3 has 17 amino acids. Germline CDR1 and CDR2: SGDLS and YYNGEE. The CDR3 loop reads CASSPPSGGRSYNEQFF. CDR3 nucleotide sequence: TGTGCCAGCAGCCCTCCCTCGGGGGGCCGGTCCTACAATGAGCAGTTCTTC.

This clonotype has just a few counts. The chain joins TRBV20-1 to TRBJ2-3; D not certain. This CDR3 contains 13 residues. CDR1 is DFQATT, CDR2 SNEGSKA, per germline (reference sequence). The V end was cut by 0 bases, the J end by 6 bases, with 10 bases between. The CDR3 DNA sequence: TGCAGTGCTAGAGACCTCACTCGGGATACGCAGTATTTT. It translates to CSARDLTRDTQYF.

The rearrangement links TRBV24-1 to TRBJ2-1; TRBD2 aligns across 9 bases. Trimming took 2 bases from V and 4 from J; bases not matched to a gene: 8. Germline values: CDR1 KGHDR, CDR2 SFDVKD. This CDR3 has 17 residues. CDR3 protein: CATSDSQAGGIYNEQFF. Written as DNA, the CDR3 is TGTGCCACCAGTGATTCGCAAGCGGGGGGCATATACAATGAGCAGTTCTTC.

The rearrangement joins TRBV14 to TRBJ2-7; 8 bases match TRBD2. The end of the DNA aligns better with TRBJ2-5, so the J call may be wrong. This CDR3 has 15 residues. Germline V CDR1 and CDR2: SGHDN, FVKESK. The CDR3 is CASSQVTSGLKTQYF. In DNA form, the CDR3 reads TGTGCCAGCAGCCAAGTAACTAGCGGCCTGAAGACCCAGTACTTC.

This clonotype showed up just a few times. This chain links TRBV12-3 or TRBV12-4 with TRBJ2-7; TRBD1 is a possible D gene (6 bases). CDR3 length: 14 amino acids. The V end lost 5 bases, the J end lost 4 bases, and 15 bases lay between the germline ends. The CDR3 DNA reads as TGTGCCAGCAGTCTCCAGGGGATTGGTTACGAGCAGTACTTC. Amino acids: CASSLQGIGYEQYF.

J is TRBJ2-7 and V is TRBV15; D is unclear. The CDR3 sequence is 15 residues long. V was pared by 1 base and J by 0 bases, with 10 bases between. Germline V CDR1 and CDR2: LNHNV, YYDKDF (reference sequence). CDR3 sequence (DNA): TGTGCCACCAGCAGAGGAGGCCTAAGCTCCTACGAGCAGTACTTC. Translation gives CATSRGGLSSYEQYF.

As for this clonotype: This could be a read error, since a much larger clone is one nucleotide away. The gene calls are TRBV7-2 and TRBJ2-4, with D maybe TRBD2 (5 bases). CDR3 length: 14 amino acids. V lost 5 bases and J lost 6, with 14 bases in between. The germline gives CDR1 SGHTA, CDR2 FQGNSA. The CDR3 DNA reads TGTGCCAGCAGCGTTCGGACTTCAGGAAACATTCAGTACTTC. It codes for CASSVRTSGNIQYF.

The chain employs TRBV25-1 and TRBJ2-7; 9 positions agree with TRBD1. Trimming at V came to 7 bases and at J to 1 base, leaving 5 bases not matched to a gene. Germline loops: CDR1 MGHDK, CDR2 SYGVNS. The length of the CDR3 is 14 residues. The CDR3: CASTPGQGSYEQYF. CDR3 nucleotides: TGTGCCAGCACTCCAGGACAGGGGTCCTACGAGCAGTACTTC.

Only one count was recorded for this clonotype. V usage is TRBV4-1 and J usage is TRBJ2-3; 8 bases align to TRBD2. CDR3 length: 16 residues. Trimming took 3 bases from V and 2 from J; bases not matched to a gene: 7. CDR1 and CDR2 (germline): MGHRA, YSYEKL. The CDR3 DNA is TGCGCCAGCAGCCAGACCTTAGCGGGGCCCACAGATACGCAGTATTTT. The encoded protein is CASSQTLAGPTDTQYF.

This clonotype was observed a few times. V is TRBV29-1 and J is TRBJ1-1; D may be TRBD1 (5 bases). CDR1 is SQVTM and CDR2 is ANQGSEA in the germline V gene. Trimming shortened V by 3 bases and J by 7 bases, and 18 bases separated the two germline ends. The CDR3 is 14 amino acids. DNA for the CDR3: TGCAGCGTTGAGAGTCTCCCAGGGCGTCATGAAGCTTTCTTT. This sequence encodes CSVESLPGRHEAFF.

This clonotype occurred a few times. The chain couples TRBV20-1 to TRBJ2-1, with a tentative D call TRBD2 (6 bases). Trimming shortened V by 3 bases and J by 10 bases, and 10 bases separated the two germline ends. This CDR3 is 11 amino acids long. Germline V gene sequence: CDR1 DFQATT, CDR2 SNEGSKA (reference sequence). The CDR3 sequence: CSARRDFEQFF. The CDR3 nucleotides are TGCAGTGCTAGGCGGGACTTCGAGCAGTTCTTC.

V and J are TRBV12-3 or TRBV12-4 and TRBJ2-7, with D possibly TRBD2 on 7 matching bases. The length of the CDR3 is 14 residues. The ends were cut back, 5 bases at V and 2 bases at J, with 13 bases in the middle. The DNA of the CDR3 is TGTGCCAGCAGTCCGGGGGGCAGAGCCTACGAGCAGTACTTC. Translated: CASSPGGRAYEQYF.

CDR3 region: CSARGSIANTGELFF. The DNA for the CDR3 is TGCAGTGCCCGGGGGTCCATAGCTAACACCGGGGAGCTGTTTTTT. This sequence joins TRBV20-1 and TRBJ2-2; D possibly corresponds to TRBD2 (6 bases). The CDR3 sequence is 15 residues long. V was clipped by 6 bases and J by 2 bases, with 16 bases between them. From germline, CDR1 is DFQATT and CDR2 SNEGSKA (reference sequence).

This clonotype has only a few counts. The chain uses TRBV20-1 and TRBJ1-4, with D possibly being TRBD1 (5 bases). V was pared by 5 bases and J by 5 bases, with 12 bases between. In germline, CDR1 is DFQATT, CDR2 SNEGSKA (reference sequence). The length of the CDR3 is 13 residues. The CDR3 DNA follows: TGCAGTGCTGTAATGGGGGGGAATGAAAAACTGTTTTTT. Translating gives CSAVMGGNEKLFF.

This clonotype was seen only a few times. This chain connects TRBV24-1 to TRBJ1-2, with D maybe TRBD1 (5 bases). Germline V gene data show CDR1 as KGHDR and CDR2 as SFDVKD. V lost 7 bases and J 4 bases, leaving 30 bases between the germline ends. The CDR3 spans 19 residues. CDR3 loop: CATRERQVEGPPRGYGYTF. The DNA of the CDR3 is TGTGCCACCAGAGAGCGACAAGTGGAGGGGCCTCCAAGGGGCTATGGCTACACCTTC.

This chain connects TRBV20-1 to TRBJ2-1; D call uncertain. V was pared by 0 bases and J by 10 bases, with 7 bases between. This CDR3 region has 11 residues. CDR1 is DFQATT and CDR2 is SNEGSKA in the germline V gene (reference sequence). The CDR3 nucleotides read TGCAGTGCTAGAGATAAAGGGGAGCAGTTCTTC. This encodes CSARDKGEQFF.

The chain links TRBV2 to TRBJ1-2, with 9 bases aligning to TRBD1. CDR1 SNHLY and CDR2 FYNNEI come from the germline V gene. Germline trimming cut 10 bases from V and 7 bases from J; bases unmatched to any gene: 13. The CDR3 loop spans 14 amino acids. In DNA form, the CDR3 reads TGTGCCATTACAGTCCCGGGACAGGGAGTTGGCTACACCTTC. Its protein product is CAITVPGQGVGYTF.

This clonotype appeared once. The chain combines TRBV11-1 with TRBJ2-7; 12 bases are a match to TRBD2. The V gene's germline CDR1 is SGHAT and CDR2 FQDESV (reference sequence). The CDR3 consists of 17 residues. Trimming cost V 4 bases and J 6 bases; bases outside gene matches: 13. CDR3 in DNA: TGTGCCAGCAGCTCCCGAACACTCCGGACTAGCGGGGTCGAGCAGTACTTC. Protein: CASSSRTLRTSGVEQYF.

This clonotype was seen only once. This chain uses TRBV5-1 with TRBJ1-2, with TRBD1 identical over 9 bases. The junction had 7 bases not matched to a gene; V was cut back by 2 bases and J by 8 bases. CDR3 length equals 14 residues. Germline values: CDR1 SGHRS, CDR2 YFSETQ. In nucleotides, the CDR3 is TGCGCCAGCAGCTTCGAACAGGGGGCAAGGGGCTACACCTTC. Its translation: CASSFEQGARGYTF.

The chain carries TRBV13 and TRBJ2-3; 10 bases agree with TRBD2. The CDR3 contains 18 residues. Germline-derived CDR1 and CDR2 are PRHDT and FYEKMQ (reference sequence). V dropped 1 base and J dropped 0; count of bases not matched to a gene: 7. The CDR3 DNA reads TGTGCCAGCAGCTTAGAGCTAGCGGGGGCCTCTAGCACAGATACGCAGTATTTT. Translated: CASSLELAGASSTDTQYF.

J is TRBJ2-5 and V is TRBV27; tentatively, D is TRBD2 (5 bases). Germline CDR1 is MNHEY and CDR2 is SMNVEV (reference sequence). The ends were cut back, 7 bases at V and 12 bases at J, with 12 bases in the middle. This CDR3 has 10 amino acids. CDR3 nucleotide sequence: TGTGCCAGCACCACCGGGATGGAGTACTTC. Amino acids: CASTTGMEYF.

The chain combines TRBV5-5 with TRBJ2-2; perhaps TRBD2 as D (7 bases). CDR1 SGHKS and CDR2 YYEKEE come from the germline V gene (reference sequence). Trimming pared 4 bases from V and 6 bases from J, leaving 19 bases between. The CDR3 spans 16 residues. The CDR3 sequence is CASSPGGGYFAGELFF. DNA for the CDR3: TGTGCCAGCAGCCCAGGCGGGGGCTACTTCGCCGGGGAGCTGTTTTTT.

This sequence joins TRBV4-2 and TRBJ2-4; 11 bases align to TRBD2. The J call is doubtful: the DNA matches TRBJ2-7 better. The CDR3 is 18 amino acids. Germline-derived CDR1 and CDR2 are LGHNA and YNFKEQ. The CDR3 nucleotides read TGTGCCAGCAGCCAAGAGGCTAGCGGGGGGATCAAACGATACGAGCAGTACTTC. Translation gives CASSQEASGGIKRYEQYF.

This clonotype has only a few counts. The chain joins TRBV5-1 to TRBJ2-2; TRBD2 is a possible D gene (6 bases). The CDR3 runs to 15 residues. The V end lost 0 bases, the J end lost 2 bases, and 8 bases lay between the germline ends. Germline CDR1 is SGHRS and CDR2 is YFSETQ. The CDR3 here is CASSLGLDNTGELFF. The CDR3 DNA reads TGCGCCAGCAGCTTGGGACTAGACAACACCGGGGAGCTGTTTTTT.

In its sample, this clonotype was seen a few times. Here the CDR3 DNA reads TGTGCCAGCAGCAAAGGCACAGGTAGCACAGATACGCAGTATTTT. Translated: CASSKGTGSTDTQYF. The V gene is TRBV13, the J gene TRBJ2-3; tentatively, D is TRBD1 (5 bases). The CDR3 is 15 amino acids. Germline CDR1 is PRHDT and CDR2 is FYEKMQ (reference sequence). With 5 bases removed from V and 0 bases from J, the gap between germline ends came to 12 bases.